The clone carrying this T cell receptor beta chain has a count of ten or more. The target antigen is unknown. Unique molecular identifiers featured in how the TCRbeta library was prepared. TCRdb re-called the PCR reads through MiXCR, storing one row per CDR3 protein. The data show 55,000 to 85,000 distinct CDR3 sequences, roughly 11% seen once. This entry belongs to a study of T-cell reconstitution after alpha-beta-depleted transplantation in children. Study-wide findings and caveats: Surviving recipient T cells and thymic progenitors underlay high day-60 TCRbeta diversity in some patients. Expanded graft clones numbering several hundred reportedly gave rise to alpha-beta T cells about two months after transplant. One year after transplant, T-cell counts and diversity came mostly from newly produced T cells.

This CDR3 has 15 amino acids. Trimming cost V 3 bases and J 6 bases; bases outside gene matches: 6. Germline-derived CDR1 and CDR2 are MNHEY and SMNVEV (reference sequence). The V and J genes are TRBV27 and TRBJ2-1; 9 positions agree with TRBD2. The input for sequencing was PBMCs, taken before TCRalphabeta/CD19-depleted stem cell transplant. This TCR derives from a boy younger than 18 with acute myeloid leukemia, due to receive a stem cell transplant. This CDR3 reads CASSFGGREGNEQFF. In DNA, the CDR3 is TGTGCCAGCAGTTTCGGCGGGAGGGAGGGCAATGAGCAGTTCTTC.